A single sample is the source of the 8 T cell receptor beta chains below, sequenced in a study of blood T cell repertoires in COVID-19. Libraries were prepared by immunoSEQ multiplex PCR; TCRdb keeps only in-frame clonotypes and omits some of them. The table records around 80,000 clones, 75% to 90% of them present only once. Sequenced sample: peripheral blood. The receptors were sampled from a human donor in a cohort sampled during active COVID-19.

This clone was seen only a few times. The V gene is TRBV6-5, the J gene TRBJ1-1; D unresolved. Trimming removed 5 bases at V and 5 bases at J, with 12 bases between. The CDR3 has 13 amino acids. Germline CDR1 is MNHEY and CDR2 is SVGAGI. The CDR3 DNA reads TGTGCCAGCAGTCCAGACGAGCGGACTGAAGCTTTCTTT. It yields the protein CASSPDERTEAFF.

The genes are TRBV6-5 and TRBJ1-2; D possibly corresponds to TRBD1 (6 bases). Trimming stripped 7 bases from V and 7 bases from J, with 16 bases between. Germline V gives CDR1 MNHEY, CDR2 SVGAGI. The CDR3 is 13 residues long. CDR3 sequence (DNA): TGTGCCAGCACCCCGAAGCTAGGGGGTGGCTACACCTTC. It encodes CASTPKLGGGYTF.

The chain combines TRBV15 with TRBJ1-1; a weak D match, TRBD1 (6 bases). Germline-derived CDR1 and CDR2 are LNHNV and YYDKDF (reference sequence). The CDR3 has 16 amino acids. Trimming shortened V by 0 bases and J by 0 bases, and 11 bases separated the two germline ends. The CDR3 reads CATSRDRGQLNTEAFF. For the CDR3, the DNA is TGTGCCACCAGCAGAGATAGGGGACAACTGAACACTGAAGCTTTCTTT.

The chain uses TRBV10-3 and TRBJ2-1; a weak D match, TRBD1 (6 bases). Trimming cost V 5 bases and J 9 bases, with 17 bases left between them. From germline, CDR1 is ENHRY and CDR2 SYGVKD. This CDR3 is built from 14 residues. The CDR3 coding sequence is TGTGCCATCAGTTCCCAGGGACAAACGGGTGAGCAGTTCTTC. As protein: CAISSQGQTGEQFF.

The chain links TRBV5-1 to TRBJ2-1; D unclear. Germline V gives CDR1 SGHRS, CDR2 YFSETQ. This CDR3 has 15 residues. Trimming took 0 bases from V and 4 from J, leaving 11 bases between them. This CDR3 reads CASSLAVTAYNEQFF. DNA of the CDR3: TGCGCCAGCAGCTTGGCCGTTACAGCTTACAATGAGCAGTTCTTC.

In this sample, this clone turned up a few times. V gene TRBV6-5 combines with J gene TRBJ2-7, with D possibly matching TRBD1 (6 bases). V shed 6 bases and J shed 5 bases, with 8 bases lying between them. This CDR3 has 11 amino acids. CDR1 is MNHEY and CDR2 is SVGAGI in the germline V gene. The CDR3 spells CASSRDNEQYF. CDR3 nucleotide sequence: TGTGCCAGCAGCCGGGACAACGAGCAGTACTTC.

The V call is TRBV5-4, the J call TRBJ2-4; tentatively, D is TRBD2 (6 bases). The CDR3 loop spans 14 amino acids. Germline lookup yields CDR1 SGHNT and CDR2 YYREEE (reference sequence). Trimming shortened V by 3 bases and J by 0 bases, and 7 bases separated the two germline ends. The CDR3 sequence is CASSSGGAKNIQYF. As DNA, the CDR3 is TGTGCCAGCAGCTCCGGGGGAGCCAAAAACATTCAGTACTTC.

The rearrangement joins TRBV6-5 to TRBJ2-3; 9 bases map to TRBD2. The germline gives CDR1 MNHEY, CDR2 SVGAGI. V shed 7 bases, J shed 6 bases, and the junction held 11 bases outside the gene matches. This CDR3 is built from 15 residues. CDR3 bases: TGTGCCAGCAAACCCTCTCCTAGCGGGGAGGATACGCAGTATTTT. Translation gives CASKPSPSGEDTQYF.